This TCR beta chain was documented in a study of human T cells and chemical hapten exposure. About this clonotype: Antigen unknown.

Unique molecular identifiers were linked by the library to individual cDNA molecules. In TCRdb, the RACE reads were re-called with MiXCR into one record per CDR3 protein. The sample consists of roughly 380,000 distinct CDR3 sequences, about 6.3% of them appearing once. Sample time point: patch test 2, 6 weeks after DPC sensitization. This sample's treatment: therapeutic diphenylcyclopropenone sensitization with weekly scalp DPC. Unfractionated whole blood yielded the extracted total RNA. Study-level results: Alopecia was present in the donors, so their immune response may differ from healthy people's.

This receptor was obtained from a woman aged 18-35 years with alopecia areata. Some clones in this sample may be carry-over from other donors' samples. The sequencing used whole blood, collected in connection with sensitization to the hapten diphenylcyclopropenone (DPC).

CDR3 DNA: TGCAGCGCAACCGGGACGGGTTATGAAAAACTGTTTTTT. It is translated as CSATGTGYEKLFF. The chain uses TRBV29-1 and TRBJ1-4, with D tentatively TRBD1 (5 bases). Trimming took off 7 bases at V and 6 bases at J, with 15 bases between the two ends. Germline CDR1 SQVTM, CDR2 ANQGSEA. This CDR3 has 13 amino acids.